One and the same sample provided the 5 T cell receptor beta chains below, sequenced in a study of cytomegalovirus exposure and HLA in healthy donors. Both 60 Vbeta primers and 13 Jbeta primers went into the PCR. Assay used: immunoSEQ multiplex PCR; TCRdb lists only in-frame clones, some missing. The repertoire holds about 210,000 clones, with about 90% as singletons. The specimen was PBMCs. The receptors here all came from a boy aged 2 to 9 in good health and CMV-seronegative.

This clone was seen only once. The rearrangement joins TRBV13 to TRBJ1-2; D might be TRBD1 (6 bases). This CDR3 is built from 15 residues. Germline values: CDR1 PRHDT, CDR2 FYEKMQ (reference sequence). Between the trimmed V and J ends, which lost 0 bases and 6 bases, there was a span of 14 bases. The CDR3 region has the DNA TGTGCCAGCAGCTTAGGCGCGGGGGCGCGTGATGGCTACACCTTC. It translates to CASSLGAGARDGYTF.

The chain couples TRBV27 to TRBJ2-5; a weak D match, TRBD1 (5 bases). Near its end, the DNA agrees better with TRBJ2-7, so the J call may be wrong. The germline V gene encodes CDR1 MNHEY and CDR2 SMNVEV (reference sequence). There are 14 residues in the CDR3. CDR3 nucleotide sequence: TGTGCCAGCTCCCTTACGGCAGGGTACTACGAGCAGTACTTC. This encodes CASSLTAGYYEQYF.

The CDR3 nucleotides are TGTGCCAGCAGTCTGGCGGGGGTCTATGATGAGCAGTTCTTC. Translated: CASSLAGVYDEQFF. The V and J genes are TRBV28 and TRBJ2-1; 7 bases map to TRBD2. There are 14 residues in the CDR3. CDR1 and CDR2 (germline): MDHEN, SYDVKM. V lost 5 bases, J lost 8 bases, and 9 bases stayed unmatched.

This chain links TRBV5-1 with TRBJ1-4; 8 nucleotides agree with TRBD1. Per germline, CDR1 SGHRS and CDR2 YFSETQ. Unmatched junction bases numbered 4, after V lost 4 bases and J lost 5 bases. This CDR3 is 14 amino acids long. The chain's CDR3 is CASSGDRSNEKLFF. CDR3 DNA: TGCGCCAGCAGCGGGGACAGGTCGAATGAAAAACTGTTTTTT. The entire variable domain, with the rest obtained from reference TRBV5-1 and TRBJ1-4, is as follows: KAGVTQTPRYLIKTRGQQVTLSCSPISGHRSVSWYQQTPGQGLQFLFEYFSETQRNKGNFPGRFSGRQFSNSRSEMNVSTLELGDSALYLCASSGDRSNEKLFFGSGTQLSVL.

V and J are TRBV5-1 and TRBJ1-1, with unresolved D. V was cut by 3 bases and J by 1 base, with 10 bases left in between. This CDR3 spans 14 amino acids. Germline values: CDR1 SGHRS, CDR2 YFSETQ. The CDR3 spells CASSSPTRNTEAFF. The CDR3 nucleotides are TGCGCCAGCAGCTCCCCAACCAGGAACACTGAAGCTTTCTTT.